The 11 T cell receptor beta chains below come from one sample, sequenced in a study of cytomegalovirus exposure and HLA in healthy donors. The PCR had 60 Vbeta and 13 Jbeta primers. Generated by immunoSEQ multiplex PCR, the TCRdb table keeps only in-frame clones and is missing some. This repertoire shows some 180,000 clones, around 78% found once; its top ten account for 13% to 15%. Sequencing was done on a sample of PBMCs. Source of these receptors: a young woman in good health and CMV-seropositive.

The chain couples TRBV6-5 to TRBJ2-7, with 7 bases aligning to TRBD1. This CDR3 has 11 residues. J lost 6 bases, V lost 4 bases, and 0 bases had no gene match. The V gene's germline CDR1 is MNHEY and CDR2 SVGAGI. CDR3 in amino acids: CASSSGGEQYF. The CDR3 nucleotides read TGTGCCAGCAGTTCAGGGGGCGAGCAGTACTTC.

V usage is TRBV25-1 and J usage is TRBJ1-1, with D unresolved. The CDR3 spans 11 residues. The V gene's germline CDR1 is MGHDK and CDR2 SYGVNS. Trimming took off 1 base at V and 9 bases at J, with 6 bases between the two ends. DNA of the CDR3: TGTGCCAGCAGTGAATTCCCTAAAGCTTTCTTT. This sequence encodes CASSEFPKAFF.

The J gene is TRBJ2-1, the V gene TRBV6-1; D not resolved. CDR1 MNHNS and CDR2 SASEGT come from the germline V gene. This CDR3 spans 13 amino acids. With 8 bases removed from V and 9 bases from J, the gap between germline ends came to 17 bases. CDR3 loop: CASYRDGYTEQFF. CDR3 sequence (DNA): TGTGCCAGCTACCGAGACGGGTATACTGAGCAGTTCTTC.

The chain recombines TRBV6-4 with TRBJ2-1, with 9 nucleotides matching TRBD1. V was pared by 4 bases and J by 8 bases, with 12 bases of the junction left unmatched. There are 16 residues in the CDR3. Germline assignment: CDR1 MRHNA and CDR2 SNTAGT. In nucleotides, the CDR3 is TGTGCCAGCAGTGGTGACGCCGGGACAGGGTACCATGAGCAGTTCTTC. Its translation: CASSGDAGTGYHEQFF.

The CDR3 sequence: CASSTFSLQGGGTDTQYF. The CDR3 DNA is TGTGCCAGCAGTACGTTCAGTCTGCAGGGGGGTGGGACAGATACGCAGTATTTT. This chain connects TRBV11-2 to TRBJ2-3; possibly TRBD1 for D (7 bases). V dropped 6 bases and J dropped 3 bases, with 25 bases sitting between them. The CDR3 totals 18 residues. The V gene's germline CDR1 is SGHAT and CDR2 FQNNGV. Variable domain in full (rest from reference TRBV11-2 and TRBJ2-3): EAGVAQSPRYKIIEKRQSVAFWCNPISGHATLYWYQQILGQGPKLLIQFQNNGVVDDSQLPKDRFSAERLKGVDSTLKIQPAKLEDSAVYLCASSTFSLQGGGTDTQYFGPGTRLTVL.

The chain joins TRBV30 to TRBJ2-3, with D perhaps TRBD2 (5 bases). V was trimmed by 4 bases and J by 0 bases, leaving 14 bases between them. The CDR3 runs 15 residues. Germline V gene sequence: CDR1 GTSNPN, CDR2 SVGIG (reference sequence). The CDR3 DNA reads TGTGCCTGGACCCAGAAGAGGACTAGCACAGATACGCAGTATTTT. Protein: CAWTQKRTSTDTQYF.

Written as DNA, the CDR3 is TGCGCCAGCAGCCAAGGTGTATTCGGTAAAAAACTGTTTTTT. Protein product: CASSQGVFGKKLFF. This sequence joins TRBV4-1 and TRBJ1-4; D call uncertain. This CDR3 is 14 amino acids long. The germline V gene has CDR1 MGHRA and CDR2 YSYEKL. Trimming cost V 1 base and J 9 bases, with 12 bases left between them.

V usage is TRBV2 and J usage is TRBJ1-1; the D gene is possibly TRBD1 (6 bases). From germline, CDR1 is SNHLY and CDR2 FYNNEI. This CDR3 contains 14 residues. The V gene lost 5 bases and the J gene lost 3 bases, with 13 bases spanning the gap. The CDR3 coding sequence is TGTGCCAGCAGTTACAGGGTACGGGACACTGAAGCTTTCTTT. It translates to CASSYRVRDTEAFF.

V and J are TRBV7-3 and TRBJ1-1, with no clear D. Trimming shortened V by 5 bases and J by 7 bases, and 14 bases separated the two germline ends. CDR3 length: 13 amino acids. Germline V gives CDR1 SGHTA, CDR2 FQGTGA. The CDR3 DNA reads TGTGCCAGCAGCCTTAGTCGATCGGGTGAAGCTTTCTTT. It specifies CASSLSRSGEAFF.

Turning to this clone: Other DNA sequences in this sample translate to the same CDR3. The chain couples TRBV28 to TRBJ1-5, with D unclear. The CDR3 runs to 12 residues. CDR1 is MDHEN, CDR2 SYDVKM, per germline. The ends were cut back, 8 bases at V and 2 bases at J, with 7 bases in the middle. CDR3 in DNA: TGTGCCAGCGGCCAGGGCAATCAGCCCCAGCATTTT. Amino acid sequence: CASGQGNQPQHF.

This sequence joins TRBV19 and TRBJ2-7, with D maybe TRBD1 (5 bases). Trimming cost V 5 bases and J 6 bases, with 14 bases left between them. From germline, CDR1 is LNHDA and CDR2 SQIVND (reference sequence). This CDR3 has 13 amino acids. CDR3 coding DNA: TGTGCCAGTAGTGCCCTTGGGGCGTCCGAGCAGTACTTC. Amino acids: CASSALGASEQYF.